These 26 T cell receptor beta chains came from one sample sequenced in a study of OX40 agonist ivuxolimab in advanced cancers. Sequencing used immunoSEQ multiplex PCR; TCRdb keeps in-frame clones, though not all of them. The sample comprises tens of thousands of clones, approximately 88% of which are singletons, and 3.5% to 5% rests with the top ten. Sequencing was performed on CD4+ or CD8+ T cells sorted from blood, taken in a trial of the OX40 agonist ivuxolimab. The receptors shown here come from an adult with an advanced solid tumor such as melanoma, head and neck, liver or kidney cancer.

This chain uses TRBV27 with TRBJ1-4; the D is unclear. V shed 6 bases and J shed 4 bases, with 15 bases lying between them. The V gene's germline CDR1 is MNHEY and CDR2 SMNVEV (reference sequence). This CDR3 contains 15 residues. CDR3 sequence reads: CASRKGQTINEKLFF. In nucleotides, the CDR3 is TGTGCCAGCAGGAAGGGCCAGACGATTAATGAAAAACTGTTTTTT.

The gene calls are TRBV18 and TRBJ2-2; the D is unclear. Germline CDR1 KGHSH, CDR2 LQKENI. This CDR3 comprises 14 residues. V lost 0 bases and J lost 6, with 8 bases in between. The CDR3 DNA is TGTGCCAGCTCACCACCTGCAGGAGCCGGGGAGCTGTTTTTT. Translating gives CASSPPAGAGELFF.

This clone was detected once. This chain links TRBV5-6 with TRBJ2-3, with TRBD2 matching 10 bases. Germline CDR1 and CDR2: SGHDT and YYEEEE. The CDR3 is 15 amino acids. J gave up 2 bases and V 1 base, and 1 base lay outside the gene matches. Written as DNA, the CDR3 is TGTGCCAGCAGCTTGACTAGCGGGGTCACAGATACGCAGTATTTT. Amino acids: CASSLTSGVTDTQYF.

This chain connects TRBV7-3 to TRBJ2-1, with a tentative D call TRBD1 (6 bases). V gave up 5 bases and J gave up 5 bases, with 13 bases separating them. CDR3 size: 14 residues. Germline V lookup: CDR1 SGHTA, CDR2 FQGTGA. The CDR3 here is CASSHISGDNEQFF. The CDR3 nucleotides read TGTGCCAGCAGCCATATTTCAGGGGACAATGAGCAGTTCTTC.

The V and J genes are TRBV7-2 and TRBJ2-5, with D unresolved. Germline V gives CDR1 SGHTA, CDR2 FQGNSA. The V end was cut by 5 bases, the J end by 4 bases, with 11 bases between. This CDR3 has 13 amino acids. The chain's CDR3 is CASSPIVAETQYF. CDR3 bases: TGTGCCAGCAGCCCCATAGTAGCAGAGACCCAGTACTTC.

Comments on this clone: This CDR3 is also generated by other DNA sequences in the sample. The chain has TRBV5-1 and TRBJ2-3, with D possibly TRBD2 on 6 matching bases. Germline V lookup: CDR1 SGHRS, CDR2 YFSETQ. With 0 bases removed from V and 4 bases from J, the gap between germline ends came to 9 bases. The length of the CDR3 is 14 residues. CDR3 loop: CASSLGGRSDTQYF. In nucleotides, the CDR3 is TGCGCCAGCAGCTTGGGAGGGAGGTCAGATACGCAGTATTTT.

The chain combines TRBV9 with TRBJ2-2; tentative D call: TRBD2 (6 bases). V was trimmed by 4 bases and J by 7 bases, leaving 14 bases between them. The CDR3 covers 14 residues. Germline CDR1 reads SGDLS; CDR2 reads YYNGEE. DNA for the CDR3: TGTGCCAGCAGCCCCCGGGACTTCAGCGGGGAGCTGTTTTTT. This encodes CASSPRDFSGELFF.

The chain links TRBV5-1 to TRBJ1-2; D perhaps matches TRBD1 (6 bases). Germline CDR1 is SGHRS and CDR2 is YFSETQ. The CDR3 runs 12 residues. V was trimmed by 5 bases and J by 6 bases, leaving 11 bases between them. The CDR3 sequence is CASRGGPNGYTF. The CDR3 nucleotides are TGCGCCAGCAGGGGGGGGCCCAATGGCTACACCTTC.

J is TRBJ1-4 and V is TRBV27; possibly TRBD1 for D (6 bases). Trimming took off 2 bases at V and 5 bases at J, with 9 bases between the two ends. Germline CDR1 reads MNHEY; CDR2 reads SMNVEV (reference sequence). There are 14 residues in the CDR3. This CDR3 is CASSLARGNEKLFF. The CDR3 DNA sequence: TGTGCCAGCAGTTTAGCGAGGGGGAATGAAAAACTGTTTTTT.

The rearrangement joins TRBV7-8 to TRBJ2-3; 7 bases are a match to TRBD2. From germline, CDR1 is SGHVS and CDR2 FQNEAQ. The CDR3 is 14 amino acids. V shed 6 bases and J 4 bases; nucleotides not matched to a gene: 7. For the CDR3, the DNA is TGTGCCAGCAGTAGGCGGGAGAGAGCAGATACGCAGTATTTT. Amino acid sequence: CASSRRERADTQYF.

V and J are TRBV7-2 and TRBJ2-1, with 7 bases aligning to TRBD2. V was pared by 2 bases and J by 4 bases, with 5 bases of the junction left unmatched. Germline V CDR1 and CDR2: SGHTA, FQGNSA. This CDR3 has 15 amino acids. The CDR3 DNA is TGTGCCAGCAGCTTACGGAGCGGGACGTACAATGAGCAGTTCTTC. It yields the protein CASSLRSGTYNEQFF.

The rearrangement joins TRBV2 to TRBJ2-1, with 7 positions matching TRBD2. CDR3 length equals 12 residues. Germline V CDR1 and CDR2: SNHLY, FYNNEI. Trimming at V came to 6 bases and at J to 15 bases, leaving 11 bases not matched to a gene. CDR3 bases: TGTGCCAGCAGGAACCTAGCGGTTGGCCCGTTCTTC. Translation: CASRNLAVGPFF. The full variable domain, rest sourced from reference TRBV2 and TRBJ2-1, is EPEVTQTPSHQVTQMGQEVILRCVPISNHLYFYWYRQILGQKVEFLVSFYNNEISEKSEIFDDQFSVERPDGSNFTLKIRSTKLEDSAMYFCASRNLAVGPFFGPGTRLTVL.

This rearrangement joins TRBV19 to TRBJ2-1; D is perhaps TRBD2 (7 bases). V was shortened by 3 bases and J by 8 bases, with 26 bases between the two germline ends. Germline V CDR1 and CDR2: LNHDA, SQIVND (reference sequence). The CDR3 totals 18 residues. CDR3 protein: CASSIRGAGGSVGDEQFF. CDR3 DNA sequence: TGTGCCAGTAGTATCCGGGGGGCTGGCGGGAGTGTGGGCGATGAGCAGTTCTTC.

This CDR3 reads CASSPRTGRAYEQYF. CDR3 DNA sequence: TGTGCCAGCAGTCCGAGGACAGGGCGGGCCTACGAGCAGTACTTC. V and J are TRBV27 and TRBJ2-7; 8 bases line up with TRBD1. This CDR3 has 15 amino acids. Trimming took 5 bases from V and 2 from J; bases not matched to a gene: 8. Germline V CDR1 and CDR2: MNHEY, SMNVEV (reference sequence).

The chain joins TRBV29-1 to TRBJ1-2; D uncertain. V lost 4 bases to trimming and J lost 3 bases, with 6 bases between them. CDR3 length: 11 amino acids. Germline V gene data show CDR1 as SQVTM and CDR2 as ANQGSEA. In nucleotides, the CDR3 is TGCAGCGTTGCCTCCTACTATGGCTACACCTTC. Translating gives CSVASYYGYTF.

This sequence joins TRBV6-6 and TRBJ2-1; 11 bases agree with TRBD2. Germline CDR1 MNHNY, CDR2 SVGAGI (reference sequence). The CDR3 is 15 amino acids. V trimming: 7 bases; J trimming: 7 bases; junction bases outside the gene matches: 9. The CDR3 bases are TGTGCCAGCACCATCGTAGCGGGAGGGAATAATGAGCAGTTCTTC. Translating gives CASTIVAGGNNEQFF.

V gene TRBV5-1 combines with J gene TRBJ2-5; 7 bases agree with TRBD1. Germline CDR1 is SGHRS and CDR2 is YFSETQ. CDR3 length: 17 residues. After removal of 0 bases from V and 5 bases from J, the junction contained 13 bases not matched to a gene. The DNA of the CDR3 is TGCGCCAGCAGCTTGGCCTTGGTAGGGGGCGGCGGGGAGACCCAGTACTTC. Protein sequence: CASSLALVGGGGETQYF.

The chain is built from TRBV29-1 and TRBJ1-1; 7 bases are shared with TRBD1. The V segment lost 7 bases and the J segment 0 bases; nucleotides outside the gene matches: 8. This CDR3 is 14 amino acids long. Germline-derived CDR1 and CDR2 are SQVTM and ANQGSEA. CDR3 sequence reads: CSARQGLVNTEAFF. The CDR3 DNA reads TGCAGCGCCAGACAGGGCCTGGTGAACACTGAAGCTTTCTTT.

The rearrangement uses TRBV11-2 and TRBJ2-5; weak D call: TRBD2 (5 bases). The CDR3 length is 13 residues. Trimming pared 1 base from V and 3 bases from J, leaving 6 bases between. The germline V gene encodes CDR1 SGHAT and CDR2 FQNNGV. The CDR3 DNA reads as TGTGCCAGCAGCTTAGCGGGAAAAGAGACCCAGTACTTC. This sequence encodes CASSLAGKETQYF.

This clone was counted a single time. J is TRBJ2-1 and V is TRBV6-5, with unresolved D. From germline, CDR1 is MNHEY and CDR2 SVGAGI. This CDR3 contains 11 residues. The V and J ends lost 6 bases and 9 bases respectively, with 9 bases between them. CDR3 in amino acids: CASRTRGEQFF. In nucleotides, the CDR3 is TGTGCCAGCAGAACCCGCGGTGAGCAGTTCTTC.

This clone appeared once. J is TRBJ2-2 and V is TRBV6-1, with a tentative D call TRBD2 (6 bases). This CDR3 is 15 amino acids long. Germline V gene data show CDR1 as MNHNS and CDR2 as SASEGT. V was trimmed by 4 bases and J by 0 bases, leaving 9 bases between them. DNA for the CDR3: TGTGCCAGCAGTGGACTAGTAACGAACACCGGGGAGCTGTTTTTT. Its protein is CASSGLVTNTGELFF.

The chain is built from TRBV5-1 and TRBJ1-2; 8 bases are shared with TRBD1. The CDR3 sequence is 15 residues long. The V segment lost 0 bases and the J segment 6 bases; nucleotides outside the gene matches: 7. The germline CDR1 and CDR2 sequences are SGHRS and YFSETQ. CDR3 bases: TGCGCCAGCAGCTTGGCGGACAGGGAACGGGATGGCTACACCTTC. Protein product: CASSLADRERDGYTF.

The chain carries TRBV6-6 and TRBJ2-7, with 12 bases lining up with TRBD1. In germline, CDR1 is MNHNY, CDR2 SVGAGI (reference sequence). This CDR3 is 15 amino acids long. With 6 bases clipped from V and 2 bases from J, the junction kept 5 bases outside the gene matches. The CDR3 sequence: CASSYGTGGTYEQYF. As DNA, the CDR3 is TGTGCCAGCAGCTACGGGACAGGGGGCACCTACGAGCAGTACTTC.

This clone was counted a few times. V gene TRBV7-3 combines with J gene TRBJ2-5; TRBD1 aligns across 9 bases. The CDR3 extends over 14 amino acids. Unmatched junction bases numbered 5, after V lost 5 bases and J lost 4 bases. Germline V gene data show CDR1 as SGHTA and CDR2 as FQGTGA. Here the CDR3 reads CASSLQQGAETQYF. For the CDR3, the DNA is TGTGCCAGCAGCCTACAACAGGGGGCAGAGACCCAGTACTTC.

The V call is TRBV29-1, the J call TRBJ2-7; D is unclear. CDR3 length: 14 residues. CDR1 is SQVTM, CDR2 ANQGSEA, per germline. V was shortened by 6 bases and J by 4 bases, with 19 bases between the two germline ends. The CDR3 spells CSVAPSRFGYEQYF. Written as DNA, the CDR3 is TGCAGCGTCGCCCCGTCGCGGTTCGGGTACGAGCAGTACTTC.

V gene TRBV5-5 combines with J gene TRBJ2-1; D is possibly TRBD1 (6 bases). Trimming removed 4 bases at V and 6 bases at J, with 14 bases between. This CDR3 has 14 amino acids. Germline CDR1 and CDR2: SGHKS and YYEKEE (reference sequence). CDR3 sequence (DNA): TGTGCCAGCAGCGGACGAAGGGACATCAATGAGCAGTTCTTC. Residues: CASSGRRDINEQFF.